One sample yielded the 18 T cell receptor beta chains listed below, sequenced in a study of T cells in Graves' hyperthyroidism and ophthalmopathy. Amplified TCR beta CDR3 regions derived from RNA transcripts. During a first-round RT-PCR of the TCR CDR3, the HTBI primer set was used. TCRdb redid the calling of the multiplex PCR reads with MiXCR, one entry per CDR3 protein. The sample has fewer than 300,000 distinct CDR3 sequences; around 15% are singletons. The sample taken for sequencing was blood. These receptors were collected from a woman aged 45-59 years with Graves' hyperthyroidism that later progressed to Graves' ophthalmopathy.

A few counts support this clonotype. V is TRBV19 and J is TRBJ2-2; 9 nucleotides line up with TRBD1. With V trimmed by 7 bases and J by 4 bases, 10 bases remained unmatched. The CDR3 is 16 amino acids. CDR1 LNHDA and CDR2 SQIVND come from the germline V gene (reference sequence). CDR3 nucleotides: TGTGCCAGTAACCCTCTACAGGGGGCGATCACCGGGGAGCTGTTTTTT. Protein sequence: CASNPLQGAITGELFF.

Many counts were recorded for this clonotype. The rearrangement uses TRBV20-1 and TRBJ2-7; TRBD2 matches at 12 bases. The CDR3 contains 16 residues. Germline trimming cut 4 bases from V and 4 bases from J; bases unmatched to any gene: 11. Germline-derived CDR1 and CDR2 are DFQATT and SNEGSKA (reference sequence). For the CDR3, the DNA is TGCAGTGCTACTCCCCTAGCGGGAGGGATTAAGTACGAGCAGTACTTC. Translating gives CSATPLAGGIKYEQYF.

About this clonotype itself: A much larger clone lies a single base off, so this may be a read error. The CDR3 bases are TGTGCCAGCAGTGAGGGGGAGGGCTATGGCTACACCTTC. Its translation: CASSEGEGYGYTF. The chain uses TRBV25-1 and TRBJ1-2; maybe TRBD1 (5 bases). Trimming shortened V by 3 bases and J by 4 bases, and 9 bases separated the two germline ends. CDR1 is MGHDK and CDR2 is SYGVNS in the germline V gene. The CDR3 sequence is 13 residues long.

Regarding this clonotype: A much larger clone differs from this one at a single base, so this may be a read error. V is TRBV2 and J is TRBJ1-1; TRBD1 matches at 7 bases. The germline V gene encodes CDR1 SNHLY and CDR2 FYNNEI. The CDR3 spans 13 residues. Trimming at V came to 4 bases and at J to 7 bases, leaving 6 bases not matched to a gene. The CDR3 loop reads CASSANRGVEAFF. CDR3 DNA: TGTGCCAGCAGTGCGAACAGGGGAGTTGAAGCTTTCTTT.

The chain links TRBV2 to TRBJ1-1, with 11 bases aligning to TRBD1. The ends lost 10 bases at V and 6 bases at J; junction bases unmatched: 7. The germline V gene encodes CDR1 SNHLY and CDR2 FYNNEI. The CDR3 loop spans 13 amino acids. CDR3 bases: TGTGCCACCCCGGACAGGGGGCCTGCTGAAGCTTTCTTT. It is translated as CATPDRGPAEAFF.

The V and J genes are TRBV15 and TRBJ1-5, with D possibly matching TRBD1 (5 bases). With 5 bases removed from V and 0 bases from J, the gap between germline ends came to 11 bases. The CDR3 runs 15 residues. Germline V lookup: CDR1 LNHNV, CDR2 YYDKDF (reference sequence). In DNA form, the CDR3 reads TGTGCCACCAGCCGTGACAGATATAGCAATCAGCCCCAGCATTTT. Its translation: CATSRDRYSNQPQHF.

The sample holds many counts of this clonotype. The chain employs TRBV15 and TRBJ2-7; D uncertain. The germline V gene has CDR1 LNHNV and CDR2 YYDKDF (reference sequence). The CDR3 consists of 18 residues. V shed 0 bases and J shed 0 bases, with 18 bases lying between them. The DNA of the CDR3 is TGTGCCACCAGCAGAGATTACGGCGTATCGACGGACTCCTACGAGCAGTACTTC. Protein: CATSRDYGVSTDSYEQYF.

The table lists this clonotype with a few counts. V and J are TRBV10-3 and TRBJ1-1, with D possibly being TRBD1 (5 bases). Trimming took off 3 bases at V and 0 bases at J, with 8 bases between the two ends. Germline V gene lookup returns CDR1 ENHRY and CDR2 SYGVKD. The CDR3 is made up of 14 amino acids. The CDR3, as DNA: TGTGCCATCAGTGAAGGGGCCTTGAACACTGAAGCTTTCTTT. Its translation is CAISEGALNTEAFF.

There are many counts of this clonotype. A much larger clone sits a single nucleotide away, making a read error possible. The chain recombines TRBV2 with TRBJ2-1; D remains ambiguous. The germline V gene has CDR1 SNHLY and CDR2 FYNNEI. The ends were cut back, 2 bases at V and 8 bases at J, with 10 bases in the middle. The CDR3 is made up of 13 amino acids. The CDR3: CASSERYNDEQFF. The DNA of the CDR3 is TGTGCCAGCAGTGAACGCTACAACGATGAGCAGTTCTTC.

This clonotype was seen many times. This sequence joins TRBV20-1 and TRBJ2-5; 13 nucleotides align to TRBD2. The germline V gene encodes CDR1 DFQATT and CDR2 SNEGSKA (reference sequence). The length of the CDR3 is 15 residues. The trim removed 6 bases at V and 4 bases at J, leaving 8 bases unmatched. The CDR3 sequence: CSASGLAGVLETQYF. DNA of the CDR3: TGCAGTGCCTCAGGACTAGCGGGAGTCCTAGAGACCCAGTACTTC.

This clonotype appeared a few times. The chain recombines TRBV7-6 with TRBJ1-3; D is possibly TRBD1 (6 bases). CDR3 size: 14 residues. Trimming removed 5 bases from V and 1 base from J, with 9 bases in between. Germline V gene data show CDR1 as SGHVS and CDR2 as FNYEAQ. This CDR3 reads CASSLQGSGNTIYF. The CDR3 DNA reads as TGTGCCAGCAGCCTACAGGGATCTGGAAACACCATATATTTT.

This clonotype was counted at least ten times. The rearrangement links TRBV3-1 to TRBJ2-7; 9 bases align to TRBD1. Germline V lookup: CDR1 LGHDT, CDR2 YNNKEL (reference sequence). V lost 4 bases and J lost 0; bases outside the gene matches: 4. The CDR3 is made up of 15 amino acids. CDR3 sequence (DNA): TGTGCCAGCAGCCGGGGGACAGGGACCTCCTACGAGCAGTACTTC. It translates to CASSRGTGTSYEQYF.

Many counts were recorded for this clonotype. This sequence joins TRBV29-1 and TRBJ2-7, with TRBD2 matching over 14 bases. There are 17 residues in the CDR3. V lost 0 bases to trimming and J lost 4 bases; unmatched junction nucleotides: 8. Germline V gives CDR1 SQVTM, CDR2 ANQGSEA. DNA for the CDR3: TGCAGCGTTGAAGATACCACCGGGACTAGCGGGAGTTACGAGCAGTACTTC. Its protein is CSVEDTTGTSGSYEQYF.

The CDR3, as DNA: TGTGCCAGTAGTCAGACTAGCGGGAGTCTCTACGAGCAGTACTTC. Translating gives CASSQTSGSLYEQYF. The V gene is TRBV19, the J gene TRBJ2-7, with TRBD2 identical over 12 bases. The CDR3 is 15 residues long. Germline V gene sequence: CDR1 LNHDA, CDR2 SQIVND (reference sequence). V was pared by 5 bases and J by 3 bases, with 5 bases of the junction left unmatched. The variable domain in full, with the rest retrieved from reference TRBV19 and TRBJ2-7, is DGGITQSPKYLFRKEGQNVTLSCEQNLNHDAMYWYRQDPGQGLRLIYYSQIVNDFQKGDIAEGYSVSREKKESFPLTVTSAQKNPTAFYLCASSQTSGSLYEQYFGPGTRLTVT.

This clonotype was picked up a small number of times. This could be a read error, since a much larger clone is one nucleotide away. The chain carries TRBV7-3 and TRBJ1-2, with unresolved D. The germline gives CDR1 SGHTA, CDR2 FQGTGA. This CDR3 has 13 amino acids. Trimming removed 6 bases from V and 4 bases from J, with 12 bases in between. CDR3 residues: CASSTSPSYGYTF. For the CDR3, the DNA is TGTGCCAGCAGTACCAGTCCTTCCTATGGCTACACCTTC.

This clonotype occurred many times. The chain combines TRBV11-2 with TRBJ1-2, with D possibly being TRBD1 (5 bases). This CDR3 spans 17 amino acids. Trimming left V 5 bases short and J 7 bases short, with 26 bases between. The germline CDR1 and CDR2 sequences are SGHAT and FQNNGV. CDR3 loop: CASSPGTTVSVSGGYTF. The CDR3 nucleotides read TGTGCCAGCAGCCCAGGGACGACAGTTTCCGTCTCAGGTGGCTACACCTTC.

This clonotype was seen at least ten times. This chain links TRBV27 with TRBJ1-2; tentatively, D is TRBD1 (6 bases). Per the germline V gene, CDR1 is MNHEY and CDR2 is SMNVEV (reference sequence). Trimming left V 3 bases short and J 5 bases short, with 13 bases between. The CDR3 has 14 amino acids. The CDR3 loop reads CASSLGGRWYGYTF. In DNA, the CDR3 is TGTGCCAGCAGTTTGGGGGGGCGCTGGTATGGCTACACCTTC.

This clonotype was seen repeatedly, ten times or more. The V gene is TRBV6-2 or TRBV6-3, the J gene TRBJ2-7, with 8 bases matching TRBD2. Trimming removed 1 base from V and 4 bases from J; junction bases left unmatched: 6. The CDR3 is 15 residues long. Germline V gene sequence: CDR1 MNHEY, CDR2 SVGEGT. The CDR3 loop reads CASSYYSGSLYEQYF. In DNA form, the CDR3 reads TGTGCCAGCAGTTACTACAGCGGGAGTCTATACGAGCAGTACTTC.